This T cell receptor beta chain is drawn from a study of cytomegalovirus exposure and HLA in healthy donors. This clone has just a few counts. The PCR contained 60 Vbeta and 13 Jbeta primers. In the source study's methods: In a later analysis, the count reached 80 million or so unique TCR beta chains, with around 11 million shared. Libraries were prepared by immunoSEQ multiplex PCR; TCRdb keeps only in-frame clonotypes and omits some of them. V and J calls and clone size are as listed in that table; D and trimming were resolved from the DNA. The sample yields roughly 190,000 clones, roughly 13% seen once. Between the trimmed V and J ends, which lost 6 bases and 0 bases, there was a span of 8 bases. The germline CDR1 and CDR2 sequences are SNHLY and FYNNEI. The CDR3 consists of 13 residues.

Specimen: PBMCs. The rearrangement joins TRBV2 to TRBJ1-2; D is unclear. The receptor comes from a man aged 50 or older in good health and CMV-seropositive. CDR3 region: CASSNTANYGYTF. CDR3 coding DNA: TGTGCCAGCAGCAATACAGCTAACTATGGCTACACCTTC.